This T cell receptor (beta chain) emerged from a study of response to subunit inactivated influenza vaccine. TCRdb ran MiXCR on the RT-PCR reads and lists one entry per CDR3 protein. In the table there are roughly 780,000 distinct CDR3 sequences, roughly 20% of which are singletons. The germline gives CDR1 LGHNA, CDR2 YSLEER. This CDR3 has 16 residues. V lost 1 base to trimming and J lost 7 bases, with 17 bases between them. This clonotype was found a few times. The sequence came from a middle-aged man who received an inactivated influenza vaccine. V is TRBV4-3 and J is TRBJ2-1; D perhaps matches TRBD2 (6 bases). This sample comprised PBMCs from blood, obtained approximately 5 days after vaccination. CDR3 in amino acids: CASSQASASAWNEQFF. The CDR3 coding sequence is TGCGCCAGCAGCCAAGCCTCGGCTAGCGCCTGGAATGAGCAGTTCTTC.